These 11 T cell receptor beta chains were sequenced from one sample in a study of beta chain features in type 1 diabetes. Study-wide points: In every one of the four CD4+ subsets, TCRB CDR3s were moderately but significantly shorter in Type 1 diabetes patients.

What was sequenced were expressed TCRB transcripts, since all of the isolated RNA had been reverse transcribed. Generated by immunoSEQ multiplex PCR, the TCRdb table keeps only in-frame clones and is missing some. This repertoire shows 150,000 to 200,000 clones, approximately 10% found once; its top ten account for approximately 0.7%. The antigens these receptors bind are not known. The specimen was central memory CD4+ T cells from blood. The receptors derive from a woman in her twenties or thirties with type 1 diabetes.

This chain uses TRBV30 with TRBJ1-3, with D possibly being TRBD1 (5 bases). Trimming left V 4 bases short and J 4 bases short, with 8 bases between. The V gene's germline CDR1 is GTSNPN and CDR2 SVGIG (reference sequence). The CDR3 consists of 12 residues. The CDR3 reads CAWNGAGNTIYF. As DNA, the CDR3 is TGTGCCTGGAATGGGGCCGGAAACACCATATATTTT.

There are a few counts of this clone. V gene TRBV10-2 combines with J gene TRBJ1-2; D is possibly TRBD1 (5 bases). Germline values: CDR1 WSHSY, CDR2 SAAADI. The V end was cut by 4 bases, the J end by 3 bases, with 6 bases between. The CDR3 has 12 residues. CDR3 in amino acids: CASSGRDYGYTF. The CDR3, as DNA: TGCGCCAGCAGTGGCAGGGACTATGGCTACACCTTC.

The rearrangement links TRBV5-4 to TRBJ1-2; 7 positions agree with TRBD1. CDR1 SGHNT and CDR2 YYREEE come from the germline V gene (reference sequence). CDR3 length: 14 amino acids. V shed 0 bases and J 7 bases; nucleotides not matched to a gene: 6. The CDR3 here is CASSLELAGGGYTF. CDR3 DNA: TGTGCCAGCAGCTTGGAGTTGGCAGGGGGTGGCTACACCTTC.

The chain uses TRBV6-5 and TRBJ2-7; a weak D match, TRBD1 (6 bases). The germline V gene has CDR1 MNHEY and CDR2 SVGAGI. Deletions cut 2 bases from V and 2 bases from J, with 13 bases between. This CDR3 comprises 15 residues. The CDR3, as DNA: TGTGCCAGCAGTTACATGAGAGACAGGACCTACGAGCAGTACTTC. The encoded protein is CASSYMRDRTYEQYF.

There are a few counts of this clone. This chain uses TRBV7-9 with TRBJ2-1; perhaps TRBD2 as D (5 bases). Germline V gene data show CDR1 as SEHNR and CDR2 as FQNEAQ (reference sequence). The CDR3 length is 15 residues. Trimming cost V 7 bases and J 0 bases, with 13 bases left between them. CDR3 sequence reads: CASILSGVSYNEQFF. CDR3 nucleotide sequence: TGTGCCAGCATCCTAAGCGGCGTCTCCTACAATGAGCAGTTCTTC.

This chain connects TRBV27 to TRBJ1-1, with D tentatively TRBD1 (5 bases). Germline-derived CDR1 and CDR2 are MNHEY and SMNVEV (reference sequence). The V end lost 7 bases, the J end lost 3 bases, and 15 bases lay between the germline ends. The CDR3 has 14 amino acids. This chain's CDR3 is CASNPAGGHTEAFF. CDR3 coding DNA: TGTGCCAGCAACCCCGCCGGGGGACACACTGAAGCTTTCTTT.

This clone was counted between two and nine times. The chain employs TRBV18 and TRBJ1-3, with D perhaps TRBD1 (6 bases). V was shortened by 1 base and J by 4 bases, with 14 bases between the two germline ends. The CDR3 extends over 16 amino acids. Germline values: CDR1 KGHSH, CDR2 LQKENI. CDR3 sequence: CASSPRTAGLGNTIYF. CDR3 bases: TGTGCCAGCTCACCACGGACAGCCGGCCTGGGAAACACCATATATTTT.

The chain combines TRBV9 with TRBJ1-2, with D hard to call. Between the trimmed V and J ends, which lost 4 bases and 4 bases, there was a span of 8 bases. The CDR3 is made up of 12 amino acids. From germline, CDR1 is SGDLS and CDR2 YYNGEE. The CDR3 DNA reads as TGTGCCAGCAGCCACTCGCTCTATGGCTACACCTTC. Translation: CASSHSLYGYTF.

In the case of this clone: A far larger clone is only one base removed, so a read error is likely. This chain connects TRBV5-4 to TRBJ1-1; D not resolved. The CDR3 has 13 amino acids. Trimming removed 2 bases from V and 0 bases from J, with 5 bases in between. The germline V gene has CDR1 SGHNT and CDR2 YYREEE (reference sequence). CDR3 loop: CASSFNMNTEAFF. In DNA form, the CDR3 reads TGTGCCAGCAGCTTTAATATGAACACTGAAGCTTTCTTT.

The chain carries TRBV18 and TRBJ1-1; D is perhaps TRBD1 (5 bases). Germline CDR1 and CDR2: KGHSH and LQKENI. The CDR3 has 13 residues. V lost 3 bases, J lost 7 bases, and 12 bases lay in between. CDR3 sequence reads: CASSPQRGGEAFF. CDR3 DNA sequence: TGTGCCAGCTCACCGCAAAGGGGAGGTGAAGCTTTCTTT.

The J gene is TRBJ1-1, the V gene TRBV30, with a tentative D call TRBD1 (6 bases). Germline loops: CDR1 GTSNPN, CDR2 SVGIG (reference sequence). Trimming stripped 3 bases from V and 11 bases from J, with 19 bases between. The CDR3 loop spans 13 amino acids. CDR3 in amino acids: CAWSITGIGKAFF. As DNA, the CDR3 is TGTGCCTGGAGCATAACAGGGATAGGGAAGGCTTTCTTT.